Listed below are T cell receptor beta chains from one sample, sequenced in a study of cytotoxic CD8 clonotypes in ibrutinib-treated CLL. TCRdb's copy holds only in-frame clones and misses some; the assay was immunoSEQ multiplex PCR. Among 55,000 to 85,000 clones, roughly nine tenths were seen once, and the ten largest hold 2.5% to 3.5%. The starting material was PBMCs, obtained after 12 months of ibrutinib treatment. These receptors were collected from a human donor with chronic lymphocytic leukemia. The CDR3 runs from the conserved cysteine through the conserved F or W.

TRBV7-2	TRBJ1-4	CASSPGTAFNEKLFF
TRBV21-1	TRBJ2-1	CASSKDLSEATYNEQFF
TRBV7-3	TRBJ1-1	CASSSSGTGATEAFF
TRBV9	TRBJ2-3	CASSVGQRDTQYF
TRBV9	TRBJ2-1	CASSPRGGLAYYNEQFF
TRBV10-2	TRBJ2-7	CASSASGQGFADEQYF
TRBV7-8	TRBJ1-1	CASSLGNAGAFF
TRBV6-5	TRBJ1-1	CASSYRDGMNTEAFF
TRBV19	TRBJ1-2	CASSHGVGIGTWGYTF
TRBV7-2	TRBJ2-3	CASRYAGGADTQYF
TRBV28	TRBJ1-4	CASSRDSTRVEKLFF
TRBV4-2	TRBJ2-7	CASSQERGYSYEQYF
TRBV19	TRBJ1-1	CASSNGVNTEAFF
TRBV28	TRBJ1-1	CASSLIGATNTEAFF
TRBV5-1	TRBJ1-4	CASSLSGGNEKLFF
TRBV18	TRBJ2-1	CASSSRDEQFF
TRBV19	TRBJ1-3	CASRVGTDSGNTIYF
TRBV15	TRBJ1-2	CATSRDIGRSYGYTF
TRBV7-6	TRBJ2-3	CASSPSVARYSGSYTDTQYF
TRBV7-2	TRBJ2-1	CASSLRLAGLAYNEQFF
TRBV7-2	TRBJ1-2	CASSLGAGGYGYTF
TRBV7-6	TRBJ2-5	CASSSLRTSGGKETQYF
TRBV5-5	TRBJ2-7	CASSPGTGVTYEQYF
TRBV4-1	TRBJ2-7	CASSRLTGGHGDYEQYF
TRBV2	TRBJ2-1	CASTSRDGTYNEQFF
TRBV5-1	TRBJ2-3	CASNQGGLRDTQYF
TRBV6-1	TRBJ2-7	CASSFHRSDSYEQYF
TRBV7-8	TRBJ2-1	CASSLGGRGYYNEQFF
TRBV6-1	TRBJ2-4	CASSELATLAKNIQYF
TRBV7-2	TRBJ1-5	CASSRQGRGNQPQHF
TRBV7-9	TRBJ2-3	CASSPGAGDTDTQYF
TRBV19	TRBJ2-7	CASSGQGKDYEQYF
TRBV9	TRBJ1-1	CASSLGMGSTEAFF
TRBV5-5	TRBJ2-7	CASSLAVQVNYEQYF
TRBV7-9	TRBJ2-7	CASSARTGPSSYEQYF
TRBV4-3	TRBJ2-2	CASSRRGDSANTGELFF
TRBV5-4	TRBJ2-7	CASSLLEVGTVEQYF
TRBV5-8	TRBJ2-3	CASSLAWGVDTQYF
TRBV15	TRBJ2-7	CATSNGQAYEQYF
TRBV28	TRBJ1-2	CASSLEQAGGYTF
TRBV6-1	TRBJ2-1	CASSEMLAGGGYNEQFF
TRBV19	TRBJ2-3	CASSDQSTDTQYF
TRBV5-4	TRBJ2-7	CASSQGLIYEQYF
TRBV2	TRBJ1-5	CASSVQGGTEPQHF
TRBV18	TRBJ1-2	CASSPNRGHRKINYGYTF
TRBV7-3	TRBJ2-1	CASSLSSYNEQFF
TRBV9	TRBJ2-3	CASSVALASFSDTQYF
TRBV15	TRBJ2-7	CATSRVTSGYEQYF
TRBV5-1	TRBJ2-5	CASSLRTVQETQYF
TRBV5-1	TRBJ2-1	CASSLQREISNEQFF
TRBV7-6	TRBJ2-5	CASSLSPRETQYF
TRBV5-6	TRBJ1-2	CASSLDGQGYGYTF
TRBV19	TRBJ2-7	CASSWRGTDEQYF
TRBV5-6	TRBJ1-1	CASSLGGATEAFF